This entry lists 28 T cell receptor beta chains sequenced from one sample in a study of CD8+ T cells in alopecia areata. Indicated treatment: oral pan-JAK inhibitor, 5-10 mg twice daily. Extracted RNA was reverse transcribed into cDNA, the sequencing template. The table came from immunoSEQ multiplex PCR; TCRdb's copy has only in-frame clones and leaves some out. The table lists 150,000 to 200,000 clones, about 48% of them singletons. Material: CD8+ T cells sorted from blood, obtained at week 24, from a patient treated with tofacitinib. The origin of the receptors is a human donor with alopecia areata.

This chain links TRBV12-5 with TRBJ2-1; D remains unclear. The V and J ends lost 6 bases and 8 bases respectively, with 17 bases between them. The CDR3 contains 14 residues. Germline CDR1 and CDR2: LGHNT and FRNRAP. Here the CDR3 reads CASGHTIGLDEQFF. CDR3 in DNA: TGTGCTAGTGGCCACACCATTGGATTAGATGAGCAGTTCTTC.

This clone has just a few counts. The chain is built from TRBV14 and TRBJ2-1, with TRBD2 matching 8 bases. Germline loops: CDR1 SGHDN, CDR2 FVKESK. Germline trimming cut 1 base from V and 6 bases from J; bases unmatched to any gene: 8. The CDR3 has 16 amino acids. The CDR3 nucleotides read TGTGCCAGCAGCCAAGCCTCCCGGCGGGGGGCCAATGAGCAGTTCTTC. Amino acid sequence: CASSQASRRGANEQFF. The whole variable domain, filled in from reference TRBV14 and TRBJ2-1, reads EAGVTQFPSHSVIEKGQTVTLRCDPISGHDNLYWYRRVMGKEIKFLLHFVKESKQDESGMPNNRFLAERTGGTYSTLKVQPAELEDSGVYFCASSQASRRGANEQFFGPGTRLTVL.

There are a few counts of this clone. The rearrangement joins TRBV14 to TRBJ2-1; 9 bases are a match to TRBD2. CDR3 size: 16 residues. Germline V CDR1 and CDR2: SGHDN, FVKESK. Germline trimming cut 1 base from V and 3 bases from J; bases unmatched to any gene: 4. CDR3 nucleotides: TGTGCCAGCAGCCAAGCGCGACTAGCGGACTACAATGAGCAGTTCTTC. It specifies CASSQARLADYNEQFF.

By share of the sample, this clone is large. V and J are TRBV7-9 and TRBJ2-2, with D perhaps matching TRBD2 (6 bases). V shed 2 bases and J shed 7 bases, with 14 bases lying between them. CDR3 length: 15 residues. Germline V gene lookup returns CDR1 SEHNR and CDR2 FQNEAQ (reference sequence). This CDR3 is CASSLMGGISGELFF. CDR3 nucleotides: TGTGCCAGCAGCTTAATGGGGGGAATCAGCGGGGAGCTGTTTTTT.

The rearrangement links TRBV29-1 to TRBJ2-7; a weak D match, TRBD2 (6 bases). CDR3 length: 14 residues. Deletions cut 6 bases from V and 2 bases from J, with 17 bases between. CDR1 SQVTM and CDR2 ANQGSEA come from the germline V gene. CDR3 in amino acids: CSVQYVGGAYEQYF. The CDR3, as DNA: TGCAGCGTCCAATACGTGGGGGGAGCCTACGAGCAGTACTTC.

This clone was seen a few times. This sequence joins TRBV15 and TRBJ1-5; D gene unclear. Between the trimmed V and J ends, which lost 0 bases and 2 bases, there was a span of 8 bases. This CDR3 is built from 15 residues. Germline V gene lookup returns CDR1 LNHNV and CDR2 YYDKDF (reference sequence). CDR3 in amino acids: CATSRDRMGNQPQHF. Written as DNA, the CDR3 is TGTGCCACCAGCAGAGATCGAATGGGCAATCAGCCCCAGCATTTT.

The gene calls are TRBV6-6 and TRBJ2-1; D might be TRBD2 (6 bases). Deletions cut 2 bases from V and 7 bases from J, with 6 bases between. CDR1 is MNHNY and CDR2 is SVGAGI in the germline V gene (reference sequence). CDR3 length: 12 residues. The CDR3 nucleotides read TGTGCCAGCAGTTACGGGGGGAATGAGCAGTTCTTC. Translation gives CASSYGGNEQFF.

The chain is built from TRBV29-1 and TRBJ2-1; D possibly corresponds to TRBD1 (5 bases). Germline loops: CDR1 SQVTM, CDR2 ANQGSEA. Trimming took 6 bases from V and 8 from J, leaving 11 bases between them. This CDR3 has 11 amino acids. CDR3 sequence reads: CSVGAWDEQFF. In nucleotides, the CDR3 is TGCAGCGTAGGGGCCTGGGATGAGCAGTTCTTC.

The genes are TRBV6-5 and TRBJ1-1; D not certain. Germline assignment: CDR1 MNHEY and CDR2 SVGAGI. The CDR3 is made up of 11 amino acids. Trimming left V 5 bases short and J 4 bases short, with 5 bases between. CDR3: CASSTGTEAFF. The CDR3 DNA follows: TGTGCCAGCAGTACGGGCACTGAAGCTTTCTTT.

This chain uses TRBV6-5 with TRBJ1-1; possible D gene TRBD1, 5 bases. Looked up from germline, CDR1 is MNHEY and CDR2 is SVGAGI. The CDR3 has 14 residues. The germline V and J ends were trimmed by 0 bases and 8 bases, with 13 bases remaining between them. CDR3 coding DNA: TGTGCCAGCAGTTACTCGGTGACGGGGGGGGAAGCTTTCTTT. This sequence encodes CASSYSVTGGEAFF.

The rearrangement joins TRBV5-1 to TRBJ1-1; no definite D call. The V gene's germline CDR1 is SGHRS and CDR2 YFSETQ. The CDR3 length is 13 residues. V shed 0 bases and J shed 6 bases, with 9 bases lying between them. The CDR3 spells CASSLGPQPEAFF. CDR3 nucleotide sequence: TGCGCCAGCAGCTTGGGGCCCCAACCTGAAGCTTTCTTT.

This clone occurred a few times. The chain is built from TRBV19 and TRBJ2-2; D is unclear. In germline, CDR1 is LNHDA, CDR2 SQIVND (reference sequence). The CDR3 sequence is 11 residues long. Trimming cost V 10 bases and J 2 bases, with 5 bases left between them. The CDR3 bases are TGTGCCAACCTCAACACCGGGGAGCTGTTTTTT. Its translation is CANLNTGELFF. Full variable domain (remainder filled in from reference TRBV19 and TRBJ2-2): DGGITQSPKYLFRKEGQNVTLSCEQNLNHDAMYWYRQDPGQGLRLIYYSQIVNDFQKGDIAEGYSVSREKKESFPLTVTSAQKNPTAFYLCANLNTGELFFGEGSRLTVL.

The gene calls are TRBV7-6 and TRBJ2-5; D perhaps matches TRBD1 (5 bases). This CDR3 is 14 amino acids long. Germline loops: CDR1 SGHVS, CDR2 FNYEAQ. The V gene lost 2 bases and the J gene lost 2 bases, with 9 bases spanning the gap. The chain's CDR3 is CASSLFDSQETQYF. The CDR3 coding sequence is TGTGCCAGCAGCTTATTCGACAGTCAAGAGACCCAGTACTTC.

The chain couples TRBV12-5 to TRBJ1-1; 7 bases align to TRBD1. Germline assignment: CDR1 LGHNT and CDR2 FRNRAP. The V and J ends lost 8 bases and 0 bases, in that order; junction bases with no gene match: 6. The CDR3 has 14 amino acids. The DNA of the CDR3 is TGTGCTAGTAAAGGGGGCCTCGTGAACACTGAAGCTTTCTTT. This gives the protein CASKGGLVNTEAFF.

This clone appeared a few times. This rearrangement joins TRBV7-8 to TRBJ2-1, with 12 nucleotides matching TRBD2. J gave up 0 bases and V 5 bases, and 8 bases lay outside the gene matches. CDR3 length: 18 residues. Germline CDR1 reads SGHVS; CDR2 reads FQNEAQ. CDR3 sequence: CASSTRLAGAVSYNEQFF. CDR3 DNA sequence: TGTGCCAGCAGCACTCGACTAGCGGGGGCCGTCTCCTACAATGAGCAGTTCTTC.

The chain links TRBV29-1 to TRBJ2-7; 10 nucleotides agree with TRBD2. J gave up 6 bases and V 5 bases, and 7 bases lay outside the gene matches. The CDR3 has 13 residues. The germline CDR1 and CDR2 sequences are SQVTM and ANQGSEA. The CDR3: CSVPASGGGEQYF. The CDR3 bases are TGCAGCGTTCCGGCTAGCGGGGGAGGCGAGCAGTACTTC.

The J gene is TRBJ1-6, the V gene TRBV10-3; D not resolved. The CDR3 has 14 residues. Germline CDR1 reads ENHRY; CDR2 reads SYGVKD. The V end was cut by 7 bases, the J end by 8 bases, with 15 bases between. The CDR3 region has the DNA TGTGCCATCAATGACACTCCTGGGGATTCACCCCTCCACTTT. Amino acid sequence: CAINDTPGDSPLHF.

This sequence joins TRBV7-6 and TRBJ1-5; D remains unclear. This CDR3 comprises 13 residues. Trimming removed 4 bases at V and 6 bases at J, with 10 bases between. Germline CDR1 reads SGHVS; CDR2 reads FNYEAQ. The CDR3 DNA reads as TGTGCCAGCAGCTCTCGGTTGTTTCAGCCCCAGCATTTT. Its protein is CASSSRLFQPQHF.

V and J are TRBV6-6 and TRBJ1-1; no definite D call. V lost 2 bases and J lost 11, with 12 bases in between. The length of the CDR3 is 12 residues. Germline V CDR1 and CDR2: MNHNY, SVGAGI (reference sequence). The DNA of the CDR3 is TGTGCCAGCAGTTACGAAGGACGAGAGGCTTTCTTT. This translates into CASSYEGREAFF.

The rearrangement links TRBV4-3 to TRBJ1-1; D is uncertain. Germline CDR1 is LGHNA and CDR2 is YSLEER. The CDR3 is 15 residues long. Trimming removed 0 bases from V and 5 bases from J, with 13 bases in between. In DNA form, the CDR3 reads TGCGCCAGCAGCCAAGATGGGTCGTCCGGGACTGAAGCTTTCTTT. Translated, it gives CASSQDGSSGTEAFF.

This clone was detected a few times. The chain is built from TRBV7-8 and TRBJ2-3; TRBD2 agrees at 14 bases. V was clipped by 3 bases and J by 2 bases; unmatched bases: 1. CDR3 length: 16 amino acids. CDR1 is SGHVS, CDR2 FQNEAQ, per germline. CDR3 coding DNA: TGTGCCAGCAGCTTGGGACTAGCGGGGGTCACAGATACGCAGTATTTT. Amino acids: CASSLGLAGVTDTQYF.

This clone has more than one count but fewer than ten. The chain links TRBV11-2 to TRBJ1-1, with D unclear. Trimming took 5 bases from V and 1 from J, leaving 8 bases between them. The CDR3 consists of 13 residues. Germline V gene lookup returns CDR1 SGHAT and CDR2 FQNNGV. CDR3 residues: CASSIAPNTEAFF. DNA for the CDR3: TGTGCCAGCAGCATAGCCCCGAACACTGAAGCTTTCTTT.

The V and J genes are TRBV7-9 and TRBJ1-4; the match to TRBD1 covers 8 bases. CDR3 length equals 13 residues. The junction had 5 bases not matched to a gene; V was cut back by 6 bases and J by 8 bases. Per the germline V gene, CDR1 is SEHNR and CDR2 is FQNEAQ (reference sequence). CDR3 coding DNA: TGTGCCAGCAGTCTCGACAGGGGAGAAAAACTGTTTTTT. This codes for CASSLDRGEKLFF.

The chain uses TRBV4-3 and TRBJ1-5; possibly TRBD1 for D (6 bases). In germline, CDR1 is LGHNA, CDR2 YSLEER. V was cut by 0 bases and J by 3 bases, with 12 bases left in between. This CDR3 has 16 amino acids. In DNA form, the CDR3 reads TGCGCCAGCAGCCAAGATCAGGGGTTGGACAATCAGCCCCAGCATTTT. This sequence encodes CASSQDQGLDNQPQHF.

V usage is TRBV19 and J usage is TRBJ2-1; no firm D call. Trimming left V 6 bases short and J 0 bases short, with 15 bases between. This CDR3 spans 16 amino acids. The germline gives CDR1 LNHDA, CDR2 SQIVND (reference sequence). CDR3 amino acids: CASSSPASGSYNEQFF. The DNA for the CDR3 is TGTGCCAGTAGCTCCCCCGCCTCCGGCTCCTACAATGAGCAGTTCTTC.

V is TRBV25-1 and J is TRBJ1-6; unclear D gene. The germline gives CDR1 MGHDK, CDR2 SYGVNS. Deletions cut 3 bases from V and 6 bases from J, with 3 bases between. The CDR3 runs 12 residues. CDR3 sequence (DNA): TGTGCCAGCAGTGAGGGTAATTCACCCCTCCACTTT. This gives the protein CASSEGNSPLHF. Based on the CDR3 plus reference TRBV25-1 and TRBJ1-6, the full variable domain is EADIYQTPRYLVIGTGKKITLECSQTMGHDKMYWYQQDPGMELHLIHYSYGVNSTEKGDLSSESTVSRIRTEHFPLTLESARPSHTSQYLCASSEGNSPLHFGNGTRLTVT.

This clone was observed at least ten times. The same CDR3 arises from other DNA sequences in this sample as well. The chain joins TRBV10-3 to TRBJ2-7, with D possibly being TRBD1 or TRBD2 (5 bases each). The CDR3 sequence is 13 residues long. V was shortened by 3 bases and J by 4 bases, with 10 bases between the two germline ends. Germline CDR1 ENHRY, CDR2 SYGVKD. The CDR3 DNA is TGTGCCATCAGTGAACGGGGCCCTTACGAGCAGTACTTC. It specifies CAISERGPYEQYF.

This chain connects TRBV13 to TRBJ2-5; possibly TRBD1 or TRBD2 for D (5 bases each). Germline V gene lookup returns CDR1 PRHDT and CDR2 FYEKMQ (reference sequence). The CDR3 runs to 15 residues. With 1 base removed from V and 2 bases from J, the gap between germline ends came to 11 bases. The CDR3 spells CASSLVSGGQETQYF. The CDR3 region has the DNA TGTGCCAGCAGCTTAGTAAGTGGGGGACAAGAGACCCAGTACTTC.